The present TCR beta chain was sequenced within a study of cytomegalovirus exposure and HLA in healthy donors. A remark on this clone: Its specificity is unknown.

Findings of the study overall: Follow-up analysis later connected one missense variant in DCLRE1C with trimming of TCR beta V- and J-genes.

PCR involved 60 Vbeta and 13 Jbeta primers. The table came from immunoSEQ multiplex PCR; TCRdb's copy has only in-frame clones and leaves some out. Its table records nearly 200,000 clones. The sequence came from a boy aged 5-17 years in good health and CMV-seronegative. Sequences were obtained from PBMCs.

CDR3 bases: TGTGCCAGCGTCGACCGGGACAGGGTGAATGAGCAGTTCTTC. This translates into CASVDRDRVNEQFF. This rearrangement joins TRBV11-2 to TRBJ2-1, with 9 bases fitting TRBD1. V was pared by 8 bases and J by 7 bases, with 9 bases of the junction left unmatched. This CDR3 spans 14 amino acids. Germline V gene lookup returns CDR1 SGHAT and CDR2 FQNNGV.